Below, 11 T cell receptor beta chains from the same sample are listed, as sequenced in a study of cytomegalovirus exposure and HLA in healthy donors. The primer mix had 60 Vbeta and 13 Jbeta primers. Assay used: immunoSEQ multiplex PCR; TCRdb lists only in-frame clones, some missing. The sample carries about 96,000 clones, under 85% recorded once. Sequenced input: PBMCs. These receptors were taken from a woman in her 70s in good health and CMV-seropositive.

This chain links TRBV6-5 with TRBJ1-2; D might be TRBD1 (6 bases). The V gene lost 4 bases and the J gene lost 2 bases, with 8 bases spanning the gap. CDR1 and CDR2 (germline): MNHEY, SVGAGI. The CDR3 has 13 residues. The CDR3 loop is CASSSQGNYGYTF. The CDR3 region has the DNA TGTGCCAGCAGTTCTCAGGGGAACTATGGCTACACCTTC.

V and J are TRBV27 and TRBJ1-6; D is perhaps TRBD1 (5 bases). Trimming took 5 bases from V and 13 from J, leaving 24 bases between them. Per germline, CDR1 MNHEY and CDR2 SMNVEV (reference sequence). The CDR3 has 16 residues. The CDR3 region is CASSILPRGPYVPLHF. The CDR3 DNA follows: TGTGCCAGCAGTATACTACCGCGGGGCCCTTACGTTCCCCTCCACTTT.

The rearrangement uses TRBV7-9 and TRBJ2-5; D uncertain. Trimming removed 0 bases at V and 1 base at J, with 9 bases between. The germline V gene encodes CDR1 SEHNR and CDR2 FQNEAQ (reference sequence). This CDR3 has 15 residues. This chain's CDR3 is CASSLAGASQETQYF. CDR3 nucleotide sequence: TGTGCCAGCAGCTTAGCAGGAGCCTCCCAAGAGACCCAGTACTTC. The variable domain in full, with the rest retrieved from reference TRBV7-9 and TRBJ2-5, is DTGVSQNPRHKITKRGQNVTFRCDPISEHNRLYWYRQTLGQGPEFLTYFQNEAQLEKSRLLSDRFSAERPKGSFSTLEIQRTEQGDSAMYLCASSLAGASQETQYFGPGTRLLVL.

The chain is built from TRBV18 and TRBJ1-6, with D maybe TRBD1 (6 bases). The V gene lost 6 bases and the J gene lost 5 bases, with 14 bases spanning the gap. Germline V lookup: CDR1 KGHSH, CDR2 LQKENI. There are 15 residues in the CDR3. The CDR3 DNA follows: TGTGCCAGCTCGGGATTGGGACACCATAATTCACCCCTCCACTTT. Its translation is CASSGLGHHNSPLHF.

The chain has TRBV4-1 and TRBJ1-2; the D is unclear. CDR3 length: 14 residues. The germline V gene has CDR1 MGHRA and CDR2 YSYEKL. The V end lost 2 bases, the J end lost 8 bases, and 15 bases lay between the germline ends. The CDR3 DNA reads TGCGCCAGCAGCCAAATCCGAGGGAGCTTCGGCTACACCTTC. This codes for CASSQIRGSFGYTF.

The rearrangement links TRBV4-3 to TRBJ2-7; possible D gene TRBD1, 6 bases. CDR1 LGHNA and CDR2 YSLEER come from the germline V gene. This CDR3 has 16 residues. Trimming pared 0 bases from V and 3 bases from J, leaving 15 bases between. The CDR3 nucleotides are TGCGCCAGCAGCCAAGAAACCAGGGGAGTTGGCTACGAGCAGTACTTC. Its translation: CASSQETRGVGYEQYF.

This chain connects TRBV25-1 to TRBJ2-3, with 9 bases fitting TRBD2. The CDR3 is 15 amino acids. V trimming: 4 bases; J trimming: 4 bases; junction bases outside the gene matches: 6. Germline V gives CDR1 MGHDK, CDR2 SYGVNS. CDR3 in amino acids: CASSAVGTSPDTQYF. As DNA, the CDR3 is TGTGCCAGCAGTGCGGTCGGGACTAGCCCAGATACGCAGTATTTT.

DNA for the CDR3: TGCGCCAGCAGCCCAGATCCAGGGACAGGGCTGAACTATGGCTACACCTTC. Translation: CASSPDPGTGLNYGYTF. V and J are TRBV5-1 and TRBJ1-2, with TRBD1 identical over 9 bases. J lost 2 bases, V lost 4 bases, and 12 bases had no gene match. The CDR3 consists of 17 residues. Germline CDR1 reads SGHRS; CDR2 reads YFSETQ.

The chain couples TRBV6-1 to TRBJ1-5; no clear D gene. This CDR3 spans 13 amino acids. V shed 8 bases and J shed 2 bases, with 10 bases lying between them. The germline CDR1 and CDR2 sequences are MNHNS and SASEGT. In DNA form, the CDR3 reads TGTGCCAGCGCCTCAGGCGGCAATCAGCCCCAGCATTTT. Translation gives CASASGGNQPQHF.

The CDR3 sequence is CASSPPRVNTEAFF. CDR3 DNA sequence: TGTGCCAGCTCACCACCGCGGGTGAACACTGAAGCTTTCTTT. The chain is built from TRBV18 and TRBJ1-1, with no clear D. Germline CDR1 KGHSH, CDR2 LQKENI. V was pared by 0 bases and J by 0 bases, with 5 bases between. The CDR3 runs 14 residues. Using reference TRBV18 and TRBJ1-1 for the parts outside the CDR3, the full variable domain is NAGVMQNPRHLVRRRGQEARLRCSPMKGHSHVYWYRQLPEEGLKFMVYLQKENIIDESGMPKERFSAEFPKEGPSILRIQQVVRGDSAAYFCASSPPRVNTEAFFGQGTRLTVV.

The chain employs TRBV9 and TRBJ2-7, with 7 positions matching TRBD2. Unmatched junction bases numbered 2, after V lost 0 bases and J lost 2 bases. Germline loops: CDR1 SGDLS, CDR2 YYNGEE. CDR3 length: 14 residues. CDR3 DNA sequence: TGTGCCAGCAGCGTAGCCGGGGGGACCTACGAGCAGTACTTC. It specifies CASSVAGGTYEQYF.